This TCR beta chain emerged from a study of T-cell reconstitution after alpha-beta-depleted transplantation in children. The V segment lost 3 bases and the J segment 4 bases; nucleotides outside the gene matches: 6. Germline V gives CDR1 SGDLS, CDR2 YYNGEE. The CDR3 spans 16 residues. As it was prepared, the TCRbeta library received unique molecular identifiers. TCRdb reanalysed the PCR reads using MiXCR and keeps one entry per CDR3 protein. This table holds over 70,000 distinct CDR3 sequences, approximately 12% found once. The table lists this clonotype with many counts. The sequencing here drew on PBMCs from the stem cell graft donor, taken from the stem cell graft. The V call is TRBV9, the J call TRBJ2-1; 11 bases match TRBD2. The receptor comes from a human donor who donated a stem cell graft to a child with inherited bone marrow failure. CDR3 nucleotide sequence: TGTGCCAGCAGCGCGACTAGCGGGAATCTGTACAATGAGCAGTTCTTC. Its translation is CASSATSGNLYNEQFF.